These T cell receptor beta chains were read from a single sample in a study of T cell responses to AZD1222 COVID-19 vaccine. Assay used: immunoSEQ multiplex PCR; TCRdb lists only in-frame clones, some missing. The sample includes approximately 140,000 clones, approximately 95% of them seen just once. Sequencing used peripheral blood, obtained on day 0 of MenACWY control vaccination. These receptors came from an adult in good health. Each CDR3 is given with its conserved first and last residue. A D gene is named only where the DNA matches it firmly. Some rows mark clone size as missing; the rest say once, few, many or name a class of expanded clone.

clone_size: NA
d_call: TRBD1
v_call: TRBV4-3
j_call: TRBJ1-2
cdr3_nt: TGCGCCAGCAGCCGGACCGGGACAGGGGGCAGTGGCTACACCTTC
cdr3_aa: CASSRTGTGGSGYTF

clone_size: few
d_call: TRBD2
v_call: TRBV7-9
j_call: TRBJ2-5
cdr3_nt: TGTGCCAGCAGTCGAGTCACTAGCGGCCAAGAGACCCAGTACTTC
cdr3_aa: CASSRVTSGQETQYF

clone_size: NA
d_call: TRBD1
v_call: TRBV7-2
j_call: TRBJ1-3
cdr3_nt: TGTGCCAGCAGCTTAAGGGGACAGGGTCTCTCTAACTCTGGAAACACCATATATTTT
cdr3_aa: CASSLRGQGLSNSGNTIYF

clone_size: NA
d_call: NA
v_call: TRBV7-9
j_call: TRBJ1-6
cdr3_nt: TGTGCCAGCAGCTTCGACAGGCTTAATTCACCCCTCCACTTT
cdr3_aa: CASSFDRLNSPLHF

clone_size: NA
d_call: TRBD2
v_call: TRBV28
j_call: TRBJ2-1
cdr3_nt: TGTGCCAGCAGTTTCTCTAGCGGCCTTGGAAGCTCCTACAATGAGCAGTTCTTC
cdr3_aa: CASSFSSGLGSSYNEQFF

clone_size: once
d_call: NA
v_call: TRBV13
j_call: TRBJ1-5
cdr3_nt: TGTGCCAGCAGCTTACAGGGTTCTAGACAGCCCCAGCATTTT
cdr3_aa: CASSLQGSRQPQHF

clone_size: NA
d_call: NA
v_call: TRBV28
j_call: TRBJ2-6
cdr3_nt: TGTGCCAGCAGTTTCACCGCTGGGCGAGATCCACGTTCTGGGGCCAACGTCCTGACTTTC
cdr3_aa: CASSFTAGRDPRSGANVLTF

clone_size: NA
d_call: NA
v_call: TRBV18
j_call: TRBJ2-3
cdr3_nt: TGTGCCAGCTCACCACAAGGTAACACAGATACGCAGTATTTT
cdr3_aa: CASSPQGNTDTQYF

clone_size: NA
d_call: NA
v_call: TRBV11-2
j_call: TRBJ1-5
cdr3_nt: TGTGCCAGCAGCTTAGAATGGGATCAGCCCCAGCATTTT
cdr3_aa: CASSLEWDQPQHF

clone_size: NA
d_call: NA
v_call: TRBV7-8
j_call: TRBJ2-2
cdr3_nt: TGTGCCAGCAGCCCGAGACAGGCCCTAAACACCGGGGAGCTGTTTTTT
cdr3_aa: CASSPRQALNTGELFF

clone_size: NA
d_call: NA
v_call: TRBV29-1
j_call: TRBJ1-2
cdr3_nt: TGCAGCGTTGGCACCCAGGGGTACTATGGCTACACCTTC
cdr3_aa: CSVGTQGYYGYTF

clone_size: NA
d_call: NA
v_call: TRBV6-5
j_call: TRBJ1-5
cdr3_nt: TGTGCCAGCAGTCGCGGACTGTATAGCAATCAGCCCCAGCATTTT
cdr3_aa: CASSRGLYSNQPQHF

clone_size: NA
d_call: TRBD2
v_call: TRBV11-3
j_call: TRBJ2-1
cdr3_nt: TGTGCCAGCAGCCCGGGACTAGAATTTGGTAATGAGCAGTTCTTC
cdr3_aa: CASSPGLEFGNEQFF

clone_size: NA
d_call: NA
v_call: TRBV24-1
j_call: TRBJ2-1
cdr3_nt: TGTGCCACCAGTGGCGGCAGCAACAATGAGCAGTTCTTC
cdr3_aa: CATSGGSNNEQFF

clone_size: NA
d_call: NA
v_call: TRBV7-9
j_call: TRBJ1-3
cdr3_nt: TGTGCCAGCAGCGCCCTAGGGGGAGACACCATATATTTT
cdr3_aa: CASSALGGDTIYF

clone_size: NA
d_call: NA
v_call: TRBV27
j_call: TRBJ1-5
cdr3_nt: TGTGCCAGCAGTTTTTATAGCAATCAGCCCCAGCATTTT
cdr3_aa: CASSFYSNQPQHF

clone_size: NA
d_call: TRBD1
v_call: TRBV27
j_call: TRBJ1-2
cdr3_nt: TGTGCCAGCAGTTTAAGGACAGGCCCGGACTATGGCTACACCTTC
cdr3_aa: CASSLRTGPDYGYTF

clone_size: once
d_call: TRBD1
v_call: TRBV11-2
j_call: TRBJ2-7
cdr3_nt: TGTGCCAGCAGCACCGGGACAGCCTACGAGCAGTACTTC
cdr3_aa: CASSTGTAYEQYF

clone_size: once
d_call: NA
v_call: TRBV24-1
j_call: TRBJ2-2
cdr3_nt: TGTGCCACCAGTGGTCGGTGGACCGGGGAGCTGTTTTTT
cdr3_aa: CATSGRWTGELFF

clone_size: NA
d_call: NA
v_call: TRBV12-3/TRBV12-4
j_call: TRBJ2-1
cdr3_nt: TGTGCCAGCAGTTTATATAATGAGCAGTTCTTC
cdr3_aa: CASSLYNEQFF

clone_size: NA
d_call: TRBD1
v_call: TRBV19
j_call: TRBJ1-2
cdr3_nt: TGTGCCAGTAGTACGACAGGGGGCAACTATGGCTACACCTTC
cdr3_aa: CASSTTGGNYGYTF

clone_size: NA
d_call: TRBD1
v_call: TRBV5-4
j_call: TRBJ2-7
cdr3_nt: TGTGCCAGCAGCTTAAAGGGCCGGGACAGTCCCTACGAGCAGTACTTC
cdr3_aa: CASSLKGRDSPYEQYF

clone_size: NA
d_call: TRBD1
v_call: TRBV19
j_call: TRBJ2-2
cdr3_nt: TGTGCCGCTTCCCCCCGGACAGGGGGACACCCGAACACCGGGGAGCTGTTTTTT
cdr3_aa: CAASPRTGGHPNTGELFF

clone_size: NA
d_call: TRBD1
v_call: TRBV9
j_call: TRBJ2-5
cdr3_nt: TGTGCCAGCAGCGCTACCTTGAACAGGGGAATCCAAGAGACCCAGTACTTC
cdr3_aa: CASSATLNRGIQETQYF

clone_size: once
d_call: NA
v_call: TRBV7-9
j_call: TRBJ1-5
cdr3_nt: TGTGCCAGCACCGAGGGGGGAAATCAGCCCCAGCATTTT
cdr3_aa: CASTEGGNQPQHF

clone_size: NA
d_call: NA
v_call: TRBV6-5
j_call: TRBJ2-3
cdr3_nt: TGTGCCAGCAGCACTAAAGATACGCAGTATTTT
cdr3_aa: CASSTKDTQYF

clone_size: NA
d_call: NA
v_call: TRBV6-5
j_call: TRBJ2-5
cdr3_nt: TGTGCCAGCAGTTACTCGGAGGCGGGGGAGACCCAGTACTTC
cdr3_aa: CASSYSEAGETQYF

clone_size: NA
d_call: TRBD2
v_call: TRBV28
j_call: TRBJ2-1
cdr3_nt: TGTGCCAGCAGTTTTGGGGGGAGGGCCTACAATGAGCAGTTCTTC
cdr3_aa: CASSFGGRAYNEQFF

clone_size: NA
d_call: TRBD1
v_call: TRBV7-2
j_call: TRBJ1-4
cdr3_nt: TGTGCCAGCAGCTTGGGACAGGGGGTGAAACTGTTTTTT
cdr3_aa: CASSLGQGVKLFF

clone_size: NA
d_call: TRBD1
v_call: TRBV6-2/TRBV6-3
j_call: TRBJ2-3
cdr3_nt: TGTGCCAGCAGTCCCCCACGGACAGGGGGTACAGATACGCAGTATTTT
cdr3_aa: CASSPPRTGGTDTQYF

clone_size: NA
d_call: NA
v_call: TRBV4-1
j_call: TRBJ1-1
cdr3_nt: TGCGCCACCCAACGAGGGCTTGGCAGCAGCACTGAAGCTTTCTTT
cdr3_aa: CATQRGLGSSTEAFF

clone_size: few
d_call: NA
v_call: TRBV5-1
j_call: TRBJ2-7
cdr3_nt: TGCGCCAGCAGCGCACCTTCCTACGAGCAGTACTTC
cdr3_aa: CASSAPSYEQYF

clone_size: NA
d_call: TRBD2
v_call: TRBV5-1
j_call: TRBJ2-1
cdr3_nt: TGCGCCAGCCGATCTAGCGGGAGCTCCTACAATGAGCAGTTCTTC
cdr3_aa: CASRSSGSSYNEQFF

clone_size: NA
d_call: TRBD1
v_call: TRBV28
j_call: TRBJ1-5
cdr3_nt: TGTGCCAGCAGTACCGGGACAGGGGTCCGTTACCAGCCCCAGCATTTT
cdr3_aa: CASSTGTGVRYQPQHF

clone_size: NA
d_call: NA
v_call: TRBV4-2
j_call: TRBJ2-1
cdr3_nt: TGTGCCAGCAGCCAAGATTTGTTTGCGGGACCTTACAATGAGCAGTTCTTC
cdr3_aa: CASSQDLFAGPYNEQFF

clone_size: NA
d_call: TRBD2
v_call: TRBV3-1/TRBV3-2
j_call: TRBJ2-1
cdr3_nt: TGTGCCAGCAGCCAAAACGGACTAGCGGGATACAATGAGCAGTTCTTC
cdr3_aa: CASSQNGLAGYNEQFF

clone_size: NA
d_call: TRBD2
v_call: TRBV24-1
j_call: TRBJ2-1
cdr3_nt: TGTGCCACCAGTGATTCGGGCGGGAGTGGTAATGAGCAGTTCTTC
cdr3_aa: CATSDSGGSGNEQFF

clone_size: once
d_call: NA
v_call: TRBV7-6
j_call: TRBJ2-3
cdr3_nt: TGTGCCAGCAGCTTACAAGAATCAGATACGCAGTATTTT
cdr3_aa: CASSLQESDTQYF

clone_size: NA
d_call: NA
v_call: TRBV6-4
j_call: TRBJ2-2
cdr3_nt: TGTGCCAGCAGTGACTCTCGGGCCGGGGAGCTGTTTTTT
cdr3_aa: CASSDSRAGELFF

clone_size: NA
d_call: TRBD1
v_call: TRBV7-8
j_call: TRBJ2-1
cdr3_nt: TGTGCCAGCAGCCCCGACAGGGGATACCAGTTCTTC
cdr3_aa: CASSPDRGYQFF

clone_size: once
d_call: NA
v_call: TRBV5-8
j_call: TRBJ1-1
cdr3_nt: TGTGCCAGCAGCTTAAGATTGAAGGGTAGAGCTTTCTTT
cdr3_aa: CASSLRLKGRAFF

clone_size: NA
d_call: TRBD1
v_call: TRBV7-2
j_call: TRBJ1-3
cdr3_nt: TGTGCCAGCAGCCCGACAGGGGGTAGTGGAAACACCATATATTTT
cdr3_aa: CASSPTGGSGNTIYF

clone_size: NA
d_call: NA
v_call: TRBV5-5
j_call: TRBJ2-3
cdr3_nt: TGTGCCAGCGGGGGAGACCCACGGGATACGCAGTATTTT
cdr3_aa: CASGGDPRDTQYF

clone_size: once
d_call: NA
v_call: TRBV19
j_call: TRBJ1-4
cdr3_nt: TGTGCCAGTAGTATCGGGGGGAGTACTGAAAAACTGTTTTTT
cdr3_aa: CASSIGGSTEKLFF

clone_size: NA
d_call: NA
v_call: TRBV6-1
j_call: TRBJ1-1
cdr3_nt: TGTGCCAGCAGTGAATGGGGAGCAGCTTTCTTT
cdr3_aa: CASSEWGAAFF

clone_size: NA
d_call: NA
v_call: TRBV5-1
j_call: TRBJ2-7
cdr3_nt: TGCGCCAGCAGCTTGATGGGACTCTCCTACGAGCAGTACTTC
cdr3_aa: CASSLMGLSYEQYF

clone_size: NA
d_call: NA
v_call: TRBV5-1
j_call: TRBJ1-5
cdr3_nt: TGCGCCAGCAGCTTTGGCCCCAATCAGCCCCAGCATTTT
cdr3_aa: CASSFGPNQPQHF

clone_size: NA
d_call: NA
v_call: TRBV28
j_call: TRBJ1-2
cdr3_nt: TGTGCCAGCAGCCAGGGGAGGACTAACTATGGCTACACCTTC
cdr3_aa: CASSQGRTNYGYTF

clone_size: few
d_call: TRBD2
v_call: TRBV5-1
j_call: TRBJ2-7
cdr3_nt: TGCGCCAGCAGCTTGGGGTCTAGCGGATTCTACGAGCAGTACTTC
cdr3_aa: CASSLGSSGFYEQYF

clone_size: NA
d_call: TRBD1
v_call: TRBV19
j_call: TRBJ1-5
cdr3_nt: TGTGCCAGTCACGATGGACAGGGGATTCGGCAGCCCCAGCATTTT
cdr3_aa: CASHDGQGIRQPQHF

clone_size: NA
d_call: NA
v_call: TRBV19
j_call: TRBJ1-1
cdr3_nt: TGTGCCAGTAGTTCCCGTGCCCGGGCAAACACTGAAGCTTTCTTT
cdr3_aa: CASSSRARANTEAFF

clone_size: NA
d_call: NA
v_call: TRBV7-8
j_call: TRBJ1-5
cdr3_nt: TGTGCCAGCAGCATGGACCTACGACAACGGGGCAATCAGCCCCAGCATTTT
cdr3_aa: CASSMDLRQRGNQPQHF

clone_size: once
d_call: NA
v_call: TRBV14
j_call: TRBJ2-7
cdr3_nt: TGTGCCAGCAGCCTTCGTGGGACGAGTCTGAACGAGCAGTACTTC
cdr3_aa: CASSLRGTSLNEQYF